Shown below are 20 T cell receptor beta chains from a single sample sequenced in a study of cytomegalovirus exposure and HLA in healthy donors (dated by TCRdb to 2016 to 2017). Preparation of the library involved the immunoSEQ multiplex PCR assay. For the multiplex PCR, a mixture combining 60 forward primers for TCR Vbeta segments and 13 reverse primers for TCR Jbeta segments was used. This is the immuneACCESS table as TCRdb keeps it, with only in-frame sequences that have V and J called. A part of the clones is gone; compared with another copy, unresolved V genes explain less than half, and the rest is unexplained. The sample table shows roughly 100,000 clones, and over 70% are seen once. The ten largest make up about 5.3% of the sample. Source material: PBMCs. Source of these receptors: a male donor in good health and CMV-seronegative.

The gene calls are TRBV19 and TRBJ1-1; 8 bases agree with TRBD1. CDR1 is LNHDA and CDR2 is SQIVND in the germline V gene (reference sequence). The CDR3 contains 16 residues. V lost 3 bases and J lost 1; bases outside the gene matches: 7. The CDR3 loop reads CASSMIGQGTNTEAFF. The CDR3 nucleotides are TGTGCCAGTAGTATGATCGGACAGGGAACGAACACTGAAGCTTTCTTT.

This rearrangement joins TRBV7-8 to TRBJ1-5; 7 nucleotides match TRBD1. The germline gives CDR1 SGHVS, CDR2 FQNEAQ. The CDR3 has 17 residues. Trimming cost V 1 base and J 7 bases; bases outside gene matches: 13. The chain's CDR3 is CASSLVGPGEGGQPQHF. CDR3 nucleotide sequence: TGTGCCAGCAGCTTAGTCGGGCCAGGGGAAGGGGGCCAGCCCCAGCATTTT.

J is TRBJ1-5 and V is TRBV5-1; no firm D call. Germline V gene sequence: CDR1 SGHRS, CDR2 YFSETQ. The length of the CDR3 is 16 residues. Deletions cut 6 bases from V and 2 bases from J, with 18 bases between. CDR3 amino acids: CASKPGLGRGNQPQHF. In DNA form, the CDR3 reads TGCGCCAGCAAACCCGGATTGGGCCGCGGCAATCAGCCCCAGCATTTT.

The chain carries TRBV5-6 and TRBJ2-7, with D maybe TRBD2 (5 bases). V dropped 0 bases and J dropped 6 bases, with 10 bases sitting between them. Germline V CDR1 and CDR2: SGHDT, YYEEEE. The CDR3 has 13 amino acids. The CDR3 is CASSLAFRGEQYF. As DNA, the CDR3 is TGTGCCAGCAGCTTGGCATTCCGGGGCGAGCAGTACTTC.

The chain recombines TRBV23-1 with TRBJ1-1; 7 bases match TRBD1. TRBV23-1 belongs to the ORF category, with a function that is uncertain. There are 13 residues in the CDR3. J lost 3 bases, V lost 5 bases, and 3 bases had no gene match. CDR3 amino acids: CASSATGYTEAFF. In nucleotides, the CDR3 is TGCGCCAGCAGTGCGACAGGGTACACTGAAGCTTTCTTT.

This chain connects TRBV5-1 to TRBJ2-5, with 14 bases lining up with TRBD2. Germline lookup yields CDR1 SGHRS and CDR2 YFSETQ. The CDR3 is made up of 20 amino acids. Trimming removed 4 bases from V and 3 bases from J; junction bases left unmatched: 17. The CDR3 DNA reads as TGCGCCAGCAGCGGGGGCTTGACTAGCGGGAGGGCCGGTATTAAAGAGACCCAGTACTTC. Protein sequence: CASSGGLTSGRAGIKETQYF.

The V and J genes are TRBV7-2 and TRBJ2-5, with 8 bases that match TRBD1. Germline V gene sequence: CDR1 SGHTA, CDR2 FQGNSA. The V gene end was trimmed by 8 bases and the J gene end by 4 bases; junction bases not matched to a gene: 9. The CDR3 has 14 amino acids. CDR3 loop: CASSQNRGVETQYF. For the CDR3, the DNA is TGTGCCAGCTCACAGAACAGGGGGGTAGAGACCCAGTACTTC.

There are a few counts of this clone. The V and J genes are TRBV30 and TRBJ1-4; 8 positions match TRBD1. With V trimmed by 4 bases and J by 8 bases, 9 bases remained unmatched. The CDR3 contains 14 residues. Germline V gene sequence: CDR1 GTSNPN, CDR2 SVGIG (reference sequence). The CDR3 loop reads CAWTVPGGEEKLFF. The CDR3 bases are TGTGCCTGGACCGTACCAGGGGGCGAGGAAAAACTGTTTTTT.

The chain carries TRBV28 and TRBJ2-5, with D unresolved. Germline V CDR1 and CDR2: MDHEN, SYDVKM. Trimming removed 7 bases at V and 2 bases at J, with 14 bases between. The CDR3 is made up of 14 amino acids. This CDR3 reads CASTGSRWQETQYF. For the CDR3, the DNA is TGTGCCAGCACGGGTAGTCGGTGGCAAGAGACCCAGTACTTC.

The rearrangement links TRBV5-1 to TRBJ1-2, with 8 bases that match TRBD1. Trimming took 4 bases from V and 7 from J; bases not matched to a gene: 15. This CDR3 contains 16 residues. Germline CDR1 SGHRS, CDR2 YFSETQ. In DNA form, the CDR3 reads TGCGCCAGCAGCAGAGACCGGGACAGGCCCTCGGGTGGCTACACCTTC. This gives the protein CASSRDRDRPSGGYTF.

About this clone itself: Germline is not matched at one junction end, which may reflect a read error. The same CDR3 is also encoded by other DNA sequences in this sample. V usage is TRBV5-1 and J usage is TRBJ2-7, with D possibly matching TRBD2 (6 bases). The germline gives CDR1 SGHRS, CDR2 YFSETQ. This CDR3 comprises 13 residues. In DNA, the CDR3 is TGCGCCAGCAGCTCGCCGGGAGCTCCCGAGCAGTATTTC. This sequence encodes CASSSPGAPEQYF. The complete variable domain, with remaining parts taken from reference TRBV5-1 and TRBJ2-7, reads KAGVTQTPRYLIKTRGQQVTLSCSPISGHRSVSWYQQTPGQGLQFLFEYFSETQRNKGNFPGRFSGRQFSNSRSEMNVSTLELGDSALYLCASSSPGAPEQYFGPGTRLTVT.

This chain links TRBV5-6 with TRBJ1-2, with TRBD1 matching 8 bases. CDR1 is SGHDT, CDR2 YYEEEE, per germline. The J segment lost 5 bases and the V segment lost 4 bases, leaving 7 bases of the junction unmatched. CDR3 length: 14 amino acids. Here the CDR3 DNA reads TGTGCCAGCAGCCAATCGGGACAGGAATATGGCTACACCTTC. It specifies CASSQSGQEYGYTF.

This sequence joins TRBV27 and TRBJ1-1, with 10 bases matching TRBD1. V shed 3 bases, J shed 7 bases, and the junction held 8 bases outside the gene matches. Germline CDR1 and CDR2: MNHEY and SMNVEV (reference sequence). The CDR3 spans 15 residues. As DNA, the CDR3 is TGTGCCAGCAGTTTTTTAGGGACAGGGGAAGTTGAAGCTTTCTTT. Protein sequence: CASSFLGTGEVEAFF.

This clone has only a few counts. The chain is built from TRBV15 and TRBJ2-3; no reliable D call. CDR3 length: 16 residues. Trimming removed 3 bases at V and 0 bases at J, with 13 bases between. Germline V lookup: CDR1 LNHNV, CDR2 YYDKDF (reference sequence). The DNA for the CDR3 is TGTGCCACCAGCAGCCGGGTTCGAGGCAGCACAGATACGCAGTATTTT. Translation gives CATSSRVRGSTDTQYF.

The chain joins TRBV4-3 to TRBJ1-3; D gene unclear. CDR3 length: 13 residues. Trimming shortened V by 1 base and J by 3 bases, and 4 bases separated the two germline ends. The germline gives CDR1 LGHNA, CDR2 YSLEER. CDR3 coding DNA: TGCGCCAGCAGCCAAGTGAGTGGAAACACCATATATTTT. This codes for CASSQVSGNTIYF.

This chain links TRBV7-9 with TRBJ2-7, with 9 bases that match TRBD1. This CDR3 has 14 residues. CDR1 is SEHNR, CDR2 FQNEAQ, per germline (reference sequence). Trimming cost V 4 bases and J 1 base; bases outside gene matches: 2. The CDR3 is CASSSDRGSYEQYF. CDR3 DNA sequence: TGTGCCAGCAGCTCGGACAGGGGATCCTACGAGCAGTACTTC.

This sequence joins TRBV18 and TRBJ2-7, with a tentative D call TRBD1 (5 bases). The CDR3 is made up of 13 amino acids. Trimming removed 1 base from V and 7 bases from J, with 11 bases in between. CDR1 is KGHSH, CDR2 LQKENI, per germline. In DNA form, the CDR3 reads TGTGCCAGCTCACCACGAGTAGGGGTTGAGCAGTACTTC. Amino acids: CASSPRVGVEQYF.

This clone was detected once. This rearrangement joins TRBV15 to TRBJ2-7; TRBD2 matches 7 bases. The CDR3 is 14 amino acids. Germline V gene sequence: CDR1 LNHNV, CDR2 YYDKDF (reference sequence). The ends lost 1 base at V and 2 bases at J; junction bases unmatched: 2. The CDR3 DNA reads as TGTGCCACCAGCAGAGGGGGGACTACCTACGAGCAGTACTTC. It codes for CATSRGGTTYEQYF. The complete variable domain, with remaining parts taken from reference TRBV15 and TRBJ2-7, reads DAMVIQNPRYQVTQFGKPVTLSCSQTLNHNVMYWYQQKSSQAPKLLFHYYDKDFNNEADTPDNFQSRRPNTSFCFLDIRSPGLGDTAMYLCATSRGGTTYEQYFGPGTRLTVT.

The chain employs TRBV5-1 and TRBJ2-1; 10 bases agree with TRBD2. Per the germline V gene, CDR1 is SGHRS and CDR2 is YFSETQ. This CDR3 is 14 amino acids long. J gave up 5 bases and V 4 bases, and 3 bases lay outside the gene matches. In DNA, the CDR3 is TGCGCCAGCAGCCGGACTAGCGGAAACAATGAGCAGTTCTTC. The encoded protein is CASSRTSGNNEQFF. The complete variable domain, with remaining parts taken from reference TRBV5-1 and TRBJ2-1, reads KAGVTQTPRYLIKTRGQQVTLSCSPISGHRSVSWYQQTPGQGLQFLFEYFSETQRNKGNFPGRFSGRQFSNSRSEMNVSTLELGDSALYLCASSRTSGNNEQFFGPGTRLTVL.

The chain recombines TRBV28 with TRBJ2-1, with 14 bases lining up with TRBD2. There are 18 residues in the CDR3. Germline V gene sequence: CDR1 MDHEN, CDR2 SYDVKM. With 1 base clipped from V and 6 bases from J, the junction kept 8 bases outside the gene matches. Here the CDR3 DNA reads TGTGCCAGCAGTTTATCCGGGACTAGCGGGAGCTCGGTCAATGAGCAGTTCTTC. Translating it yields CASSLSGTSGSSVNEQFF. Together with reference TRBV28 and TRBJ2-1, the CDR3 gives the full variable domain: DVKVTQSSRYLVKRTGEKVFLECVQDMDHENMFWYRQDPGLGLRLIYFSYDVKMKEKGDIPEGYSVSREKKERFSLILESASTNQTSMYLCASSLSGTSGSSVNEQFFGPGTRLTVL.